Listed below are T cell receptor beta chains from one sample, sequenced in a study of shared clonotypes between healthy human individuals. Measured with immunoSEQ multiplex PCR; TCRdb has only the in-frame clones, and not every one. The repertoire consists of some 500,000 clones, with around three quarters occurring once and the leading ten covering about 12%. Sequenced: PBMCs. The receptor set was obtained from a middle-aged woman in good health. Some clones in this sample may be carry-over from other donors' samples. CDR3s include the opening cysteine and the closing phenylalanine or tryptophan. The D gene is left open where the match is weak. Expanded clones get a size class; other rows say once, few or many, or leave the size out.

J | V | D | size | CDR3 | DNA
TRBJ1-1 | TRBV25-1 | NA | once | CASSGAGTVNTEAFF | TGTGCCAGCAGTGGGGCGGGGACGGTGAACACTGAAGCTTTCTTT
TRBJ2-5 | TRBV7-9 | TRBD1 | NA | CASSLAGGAGETQYF | TGTGCCAGCAGCTTAGCAGGGGGCGCGGGAGAGACCCAGTACTTC
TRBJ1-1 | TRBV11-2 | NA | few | CASSLDQSKGTEAFF | TGTGCCAGCAGCTTAGACCAGTCAAAGGGAACTGAAGCTTTCTTT
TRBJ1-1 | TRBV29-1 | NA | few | CSVGSQMNTEAFF | TGCAGCGTTGGAAGCCAGATGAACACTGAAGCTTTCTTT
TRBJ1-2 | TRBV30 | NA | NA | CAWTQGEDGYTF | TGTGCCTGGACCCAGGGTGAAGATGGCTACACCTTC
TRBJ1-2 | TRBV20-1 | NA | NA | CSARKGYTF | TGCAGTGCTAGGAAAGGCTACACCTTC
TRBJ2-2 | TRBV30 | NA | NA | CAWSVLNRTPGELFF | TGTGCCTGGAGTGTACTAAACAGGACCCCCGGGGAGCTGTTTTTT
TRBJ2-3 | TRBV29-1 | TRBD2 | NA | CSVDGGTDTQYF | TGCAGCGTTGACGGGGGGACAGATACGCAGTATTTT
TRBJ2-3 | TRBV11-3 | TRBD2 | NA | CASSRDYVTDTQYF | TGTGCCAGCAGCCGGGACTATGTCACAGATACGCAGTATTTT
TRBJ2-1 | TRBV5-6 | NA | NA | CASSAAQGTYNEQFF | TGTGCCAGCTCCGCCGCCCAGGGGACCTACAATGAGCAGTTCTTC
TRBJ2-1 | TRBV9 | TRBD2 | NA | CASSPLFGLAGHEQFF | TGTGCCAGCAGCCCCTTGTTTGGACTAGCGGGACATGAGCAGTTCTTC
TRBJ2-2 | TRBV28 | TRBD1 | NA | CASSDGDRGTGELFF | TGTGCCAGCAGTGACGGGGACAGGGGAACCGGGGAGCTGTTTTTT
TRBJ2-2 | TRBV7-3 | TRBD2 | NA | CASSAGLRNTGELFF | TGTGCCAGCAGCGCGGGACTACGGAACACCGGGGAGCTGTTTTTT
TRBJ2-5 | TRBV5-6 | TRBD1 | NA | CASSLVMGGQGEETQYF | TGTGCCAGCAGCTTGGTAATGGGGGGACAGGGTGAGGAGACCCAGTACTTC
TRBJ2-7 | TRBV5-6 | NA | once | CASSSSGTLSKYF | TGTGCCAGCAGCAGCTCCGGGACGCTGAGCAAATACTTC
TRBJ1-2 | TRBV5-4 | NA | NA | CASSRWDIPNYGYTF | TGTGCCAGCAGCCGGTGGGACATACCAAACTATGGCTACACCTTC
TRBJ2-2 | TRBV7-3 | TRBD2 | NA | CASSSQAGFTGELFF | TGTGCCAGCAGCTCTCAAGCGGGGTTCACCGGGGAGCTGTTTTTT
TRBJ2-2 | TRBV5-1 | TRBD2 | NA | CASSVSSGIPTGELFF | TGCGCCAGCAGCGTCTCTAGCGGGATTCCCACCGGGGAGCTGTTTTTT
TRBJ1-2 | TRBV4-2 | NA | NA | CASSQEVGGASYGYTF | TGTGCCAGCAGCCAAGAGGTAGGGGGGGCCAGCTATGGCTACACCTTC
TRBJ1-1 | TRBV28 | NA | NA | CASSLSDGYTEAFF | TGTGCCAGCAGTTTAAGTGACGGTTACACTGAAGCTTTCTTT
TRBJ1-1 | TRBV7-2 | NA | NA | CASSRDARNTEAFF | TGTGCCAGCAGCAGGGACGCGCGGAACACTGAAGCTTTCTTT
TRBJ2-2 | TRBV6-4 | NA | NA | CASHDRLNTGELFF | TGTGCCAGCCATGACAGGCTTAACACCGGGGAGCTGTTTTTT
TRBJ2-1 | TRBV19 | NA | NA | CASSNRDNEQFF | TGTGCCAGTAGTAACAGGGATAATGAGCAGTTCTTC
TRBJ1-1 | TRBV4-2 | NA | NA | CASSPQQASANTEAFF | TGTGCCAGCAGCCCGCAACAGGCATCCGCGAACACTGAAGCTTTCTTT
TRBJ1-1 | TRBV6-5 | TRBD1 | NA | CASSRGPQGASEAFF | TGTGCCAGCAGTAGGGGGCCACAGGGGGCCAGTGAAGCTTTCTTT
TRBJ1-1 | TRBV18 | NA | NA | CASSPVELRDTEAFF | TGTGCCAGCTCACCAGTGGAGTTGAGAGACACTGAAGCTTTCTTT
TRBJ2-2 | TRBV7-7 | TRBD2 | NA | CASSLAGAGTGELFF | TGTGCTAGCAGCTTAGCGGGAGCGGGAACCGGGGAGCTGTTTTTT
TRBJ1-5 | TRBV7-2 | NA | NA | CASSFEANQPQHF | TGTGCCAGCAGCTTTGAGGCCAATCAGCCCCAGCATTTT
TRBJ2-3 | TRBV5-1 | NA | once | CASSSQSGTAGDTQYF | TGCGCCAGCAGCTCCCAGTCCGGGACTGCCGGGGATACGCAGTATTTT
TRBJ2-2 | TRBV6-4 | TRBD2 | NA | CASTSLAGGTGELFF | TGTGCCAGCACGAGTCTAGCGGGAGGGACCGGGGAGCTGTTTTTT
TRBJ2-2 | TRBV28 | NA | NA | CASSRLLNTGELFF | TGTGCCAGCAGCCGGCTCTTAAACACCGGGGAGCTGTTTTTT
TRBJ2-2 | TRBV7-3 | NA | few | CASSLSPPGQITNTGELFF | TGTGCCAGCAGCTTAAGCCCCCCCGGACAGATTACGAACACCGGGGAGCTGTTTTTT
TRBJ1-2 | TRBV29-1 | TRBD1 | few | CSVPTGEDYGYTF | TGCAGCGTCCCGACAGGGGAGGACTATGGCTACACCTTC
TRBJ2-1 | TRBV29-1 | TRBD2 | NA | CSVAGLVIYNEQFF | TGCAGCGTTGCAGGACTAGTCATCTACAATGAGCAGTTCTTC
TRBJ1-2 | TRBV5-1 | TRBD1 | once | CASSFGTGVNYGYTF | TGCGCCAGCAGCTTTGGTACAGGGGTTAACTATGGCTACACCTTC
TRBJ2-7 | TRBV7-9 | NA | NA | CASSSYNLNEQYF | TGTGCCAGCAGCTCCTATAATTTGAACGAGCAGTACTTC
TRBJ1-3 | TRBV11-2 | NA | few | CASGSGAGGNTIYF | TGTGCCAGCGGATCGGGGGCAGGTGGAAACACCATATATTTT
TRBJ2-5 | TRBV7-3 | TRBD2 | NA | CASSFGGRSETQYF | TGTGCCAGCAGCTTTGGCGGGAGGTCAGAGACCCAGTACTTC
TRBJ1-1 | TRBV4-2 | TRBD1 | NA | CASSPKMGQGGRINTEAFF | TGTGCCAGCAGCCCAAAAATGGGACAGGGAGGGCGGATAAACACTGAAGCTTTCTTT
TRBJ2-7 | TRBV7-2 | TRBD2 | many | CASSLASSGRTSPYEQYF | TGTGCCAGCAGCTTAGCGTCTAGCGGGAGGACTTCCCCCTACGAGCAGTACTTC
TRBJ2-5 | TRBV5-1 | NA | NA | CASSLDAGEETQYF | TGCGCCAGCAGCTTGGACGCAGGGGAAGAGACCCAGTACTTC
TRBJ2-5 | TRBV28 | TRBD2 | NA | CASSQPQAGVPKTQYF | TGTGCCAGCAGCCAACCCCAAGCGGGAGTGCCAAAGACCCAGTACTTC
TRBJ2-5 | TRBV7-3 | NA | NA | CASSRSKGDWETQYF | TGTGCCAGCAGCCGATCAAAAGGGGACTGGGAGACCCAGTACTTC
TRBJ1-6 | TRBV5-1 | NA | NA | CASSLVGQGRRNSPLHF | TGCGCCAGCAGCTTGGTTGGGCAGGGGAGACGGAATTCACCCCTCCACTTT
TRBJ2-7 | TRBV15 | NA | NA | CATSAPVLARYEQYF | TGTGCCACCAGCGCCCCCGTACTTGCGAGGTACGAGCAGTACTTC
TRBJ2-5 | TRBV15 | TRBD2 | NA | CATRRTSGSGKTQYF | TGTGCCACCAGGAGGACTAGCGGGAGCGGTAAGACCCAGTACTTC
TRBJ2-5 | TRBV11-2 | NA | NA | CASSAPGAQETQYF | TGTGCCAGCAGCGCGCCCGGGGCTCAAGAGACCCAGTACTTC
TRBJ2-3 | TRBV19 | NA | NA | CASSPRTSQRISVTQYF | TGTGCCAGTAGTCCCAGGACATCCCAAAGGATCTCTGTCACGCAGTATTTT
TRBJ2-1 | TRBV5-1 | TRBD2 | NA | CASSHSLAIGDNEQFF | TGCGCCAGCAGCCACTCACTAGCGATTGGGGACAATGAGCAGTTCTTC
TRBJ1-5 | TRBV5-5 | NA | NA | CASSTGDQPQHF | TGTGCCAGCAGCACCGGTGATCAGCCCCAGCATTTT
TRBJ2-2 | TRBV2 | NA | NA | CASKGTLRTGELVF | TGTGCCAGCAAGGGGACACTCAGGACCGGGGAGCTGGTTTTT
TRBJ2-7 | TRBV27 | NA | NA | CASCRSRDRSYEQYF | TGTGCCAGCTGTAGGTCCCGCGACCGATCCTACGAGCAGTACTTC
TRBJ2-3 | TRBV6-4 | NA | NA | CASSDVGDTQYF | TGTGCCAGCAGTGACGTGGGGGATACGCAGTATTTT
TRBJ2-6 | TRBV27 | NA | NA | CASGSSSGANVLTF | TGTGCCAGCGGTAGCAGCTCTGGGGCCAACGTCCTGACTTTC
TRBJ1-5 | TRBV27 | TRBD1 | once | CASSPHGQGGGNQPQHF | TGTGCCAGCAGTCCCCATGGACAGGGCGGCGGCAATCAGCCCCAGCATTTT
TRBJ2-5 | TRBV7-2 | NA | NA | CASSLRQLETQYF | TGTGCCAGCAGCTTAAGACAGTTAGAGACCCAGTACTTC
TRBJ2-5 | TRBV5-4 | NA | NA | CASSLESGKETQYF | TGTGCCAGCAGCTTGGAGTCAGGGAAAGAGACCCAGTACTTC